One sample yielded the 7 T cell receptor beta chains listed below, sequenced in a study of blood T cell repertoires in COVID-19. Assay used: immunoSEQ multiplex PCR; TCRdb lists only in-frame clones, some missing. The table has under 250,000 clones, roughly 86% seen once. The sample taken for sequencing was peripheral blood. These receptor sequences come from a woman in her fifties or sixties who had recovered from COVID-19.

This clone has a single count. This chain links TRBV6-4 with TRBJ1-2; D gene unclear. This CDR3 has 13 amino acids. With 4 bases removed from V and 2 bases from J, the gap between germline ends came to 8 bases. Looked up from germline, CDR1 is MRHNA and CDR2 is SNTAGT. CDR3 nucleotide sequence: TGTGCCAGCAGTGCCGGGGTAAACTATGGCTACACCTTC. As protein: CASSAGVNYGYTF.

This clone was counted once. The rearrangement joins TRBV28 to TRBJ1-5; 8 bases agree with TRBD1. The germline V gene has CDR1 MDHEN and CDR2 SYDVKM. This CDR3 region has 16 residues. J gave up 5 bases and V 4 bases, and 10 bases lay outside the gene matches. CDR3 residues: CASSSRDRQGHQPQHF. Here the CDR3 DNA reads TGTGCCAGCAGTTCAAGGGACAGGCAAGGGCATCAGCCCCAGCATTTT.

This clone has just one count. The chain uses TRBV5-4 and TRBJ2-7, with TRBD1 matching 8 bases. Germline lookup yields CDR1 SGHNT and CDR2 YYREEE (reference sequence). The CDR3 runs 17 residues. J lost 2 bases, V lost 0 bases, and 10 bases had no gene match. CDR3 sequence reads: CASSLAAGTGFTYEQYF. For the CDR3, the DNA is TGTGCCAGCAGCTTGGCAGCCGGGACAGGTTTTACCTACGAGCAGTACTTC.

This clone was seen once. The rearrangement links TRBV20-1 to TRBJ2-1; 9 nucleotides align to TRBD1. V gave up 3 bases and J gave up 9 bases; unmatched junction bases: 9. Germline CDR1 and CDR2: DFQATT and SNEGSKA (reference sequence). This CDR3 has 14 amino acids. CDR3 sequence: CSASIQGATSEQFF. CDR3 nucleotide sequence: TGCAGTGCTAGTATACAGGGGGCTACGAGTGAGCAGTTCTTC.

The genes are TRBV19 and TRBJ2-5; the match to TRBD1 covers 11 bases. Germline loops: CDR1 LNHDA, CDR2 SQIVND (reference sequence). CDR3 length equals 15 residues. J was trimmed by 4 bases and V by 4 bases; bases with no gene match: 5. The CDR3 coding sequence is TGTGCCAGTAGTACCGGGACAGGGGGGCGAGAGACCCAGTACTTC. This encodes CASSTGTGGRETQYF.

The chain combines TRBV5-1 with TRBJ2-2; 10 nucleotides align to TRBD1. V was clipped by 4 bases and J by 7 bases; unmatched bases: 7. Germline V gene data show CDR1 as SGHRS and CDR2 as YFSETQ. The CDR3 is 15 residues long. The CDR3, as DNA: TGCGCCAGCAGCGTCAACCGGGACAGGGGCGGGGAGCTGTTTTTT. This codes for CASSVNRDRGGELFF. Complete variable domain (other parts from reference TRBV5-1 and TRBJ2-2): KAGVTQTPRYLIKTRGQQVTLSCSPISGHRSVSWYQQTPGQGLQFLFEYFSETQRNKGNFPGRFSGRQFSNSRSEMNVSTLELGDSALYLCASSVNRDRGGELFFGEGSRLTVL.

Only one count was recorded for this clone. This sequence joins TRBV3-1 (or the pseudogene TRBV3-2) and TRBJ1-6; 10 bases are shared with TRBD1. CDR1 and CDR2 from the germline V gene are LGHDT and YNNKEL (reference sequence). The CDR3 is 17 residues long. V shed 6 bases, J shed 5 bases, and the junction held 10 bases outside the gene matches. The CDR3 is CASSSTGQGGDNSPLHF. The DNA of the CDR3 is TGTGCCAGCAGTTCCACCGGACAGGGGGGAGATAATTCACCCCTCCACTTT.